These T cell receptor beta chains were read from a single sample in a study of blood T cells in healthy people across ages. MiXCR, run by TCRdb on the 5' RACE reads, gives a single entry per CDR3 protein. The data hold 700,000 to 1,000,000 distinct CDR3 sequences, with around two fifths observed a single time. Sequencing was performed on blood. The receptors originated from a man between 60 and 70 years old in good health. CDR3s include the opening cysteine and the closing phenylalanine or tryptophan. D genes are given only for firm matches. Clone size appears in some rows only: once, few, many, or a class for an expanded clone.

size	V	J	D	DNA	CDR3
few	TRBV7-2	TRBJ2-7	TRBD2	TGTGCCAGCAGGTCAGGACGAGCGGGGGACTACGAGCAGTACTTC	CASRSGRAGDYEQYF
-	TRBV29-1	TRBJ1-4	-	TGCAGCGCCCAAGGAGGGGTCCGGGTGGATGAAAAACTGTTTTTT	CSAQGGVRVDEKLFF
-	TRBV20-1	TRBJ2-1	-	TGCAGTGCTACTGAGGGAACGGGTGGGCAGTTCTTC	CSATEGTGGQFF
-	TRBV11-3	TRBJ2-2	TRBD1	TGTGCCAGCAGCCCACACGGAAGACAGGGGGCTCTCACCGGGGAGCTGTTTTTT	CASSPHGRQGALTGELFF
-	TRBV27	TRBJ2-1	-	TGTGCCAGCACCCTGGGGGTTCTAGCAAAGGGCAATGAGCAGTTCTTC	CASTLGVLAKGNEQFF
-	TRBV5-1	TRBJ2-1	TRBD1	TGCGCCAGCAGCCAGTCCGGGACAGTGTTTCTGTTCTTC	CASSQSGTVFLFF
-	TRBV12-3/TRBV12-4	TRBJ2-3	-	TGTGCCAGCAGTTTGACAGGAGGGGGAGCGGGTACGCAGTATTTT	CASSLTGGGAGTQYF
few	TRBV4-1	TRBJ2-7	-	TGCGCCAGCAGCCAAGGGCATGGGTCGGCCTCCTACGAGCAGTACTTC	CASSQGHGSASYEQYF
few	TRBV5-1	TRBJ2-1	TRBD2	TGCGCCAGCAGCTTGACACGAGCGGGGGGGGCTGAGCAGTTCTTC	CASSLTRAGGAEQFF
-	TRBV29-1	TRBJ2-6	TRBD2	TGCAGCGTTGAAAAAGCGGTTAGCGGGAGACTTGGGGCCAACGTCCTGACTTTC	CSVEKAVSGRLGANVLTF
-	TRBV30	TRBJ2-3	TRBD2	TGTGCCTGGAGTGTTCGGGGGGGCCCAGATACGCAGTATTTT	CAWSVRGGPDTQYF
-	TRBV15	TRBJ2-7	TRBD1	TGTGCCACCAGCAGAGGCCGGGACAGGGCCTACGAGCAGTACTTC	CATSRGRDRAYEQYF
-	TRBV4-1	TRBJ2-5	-	TGCGCCAGCAGCCTCTATCTTGGCCCCGTGCGGGGTCCCCAAGAGACCCAGTACTTC	CASSLYLGPVRGPQETQYF
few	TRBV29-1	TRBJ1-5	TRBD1	TGCAGCGTTGACATTAGGGACAGACCAAATCAGCCCCAGCATTTT	CSVDIRDRPNQPQHF
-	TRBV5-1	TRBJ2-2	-	TGCGCCAGCAGCTCATGGGGGGCCTACACCGGGGAGCTGTTTTTT	CASSSWGAYTGELFF
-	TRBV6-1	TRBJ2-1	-	TGTGCCACCCAATGGGGGGTAGTAACTCCGAATGAGCAGTTCTTC	CATQWGVVTPNEQFF
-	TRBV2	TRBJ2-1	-	TGTGCCAGCAGTGAAGACGGCAGGGGGGTACACAATGAGCAGTTCTTC	CASSEDGRGVHNEQFF
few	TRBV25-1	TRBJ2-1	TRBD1	TGTGCCAGCAACGGGCCCTGGGACAGGTTCTTCTATGAGCAGTTCTTC	CASNGPWDRFFYEQFF
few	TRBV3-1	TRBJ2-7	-	TGTGCCACTCGTGGGGTCGGTTCCTACGAGCAGTACTTC	CATRGVGSYEQYF
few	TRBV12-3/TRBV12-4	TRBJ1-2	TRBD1	TGTGCCAGCAGCTATCAAACAGGGGCCTATGGCTACACCTTC	CASSYQTGAYGYTF
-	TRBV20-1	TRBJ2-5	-	TGCAGTACTCCTCCGGCGCAGGGAGAGACCCAGTACTTC	CSTPPAQGETQYF
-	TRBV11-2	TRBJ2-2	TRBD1	TGTGCCAGCATCAGGGGGCCCACCGGGGAGCTGTTTTTT	CASIRGPTGELFF
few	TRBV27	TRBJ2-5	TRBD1	TGTGCCAGCAGTCCTCGGACAGGGAAGGTAGAGACCCAGTACTTC	CASSPRTGKVETQYF
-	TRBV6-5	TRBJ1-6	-	TGTGCCAGCAGTGACTCTCCGGATTCACCCCTCCACTTT	CASSDSPDSPLHF
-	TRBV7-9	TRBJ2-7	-	TGTGCCAGCAGCTTGAGTGGGAGCCACGAGCAGTACTTC	CASSLSGSHEQYF
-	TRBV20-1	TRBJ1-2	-	TGCAGTGCTAGAGACTGGAGACAGGTGTTAAATGGCTACACCTTC	CSARDWRQVLNGYTF
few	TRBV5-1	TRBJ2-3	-	TGCGCCAGCAGCCGGACCACCTCTAGGACAGATACGCAGTATTTT	CASSRTTSRTDTQYF
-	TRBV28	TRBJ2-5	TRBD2	TGTGCCAGCAGTTTATCGGCGGGGGTGAGCGAGACCCAGTACTTC	CASSLSAGVSETQYF
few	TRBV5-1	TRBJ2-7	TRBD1	TGTGCCAGCAGGACGGGACAGGGGAACTACGAGCAGTACTTC	CASRTGQGNYEQYF
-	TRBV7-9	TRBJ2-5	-	TGTGCCAGCAGCACGACAGAGCTGCTGTCAGAGACCCAGTACTTC	CASSTTELLSETQYF
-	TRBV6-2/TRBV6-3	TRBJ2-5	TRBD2	TGTGCCAGCGGGACTAGCGGGGGTCGGGGGGAGACCCAGTACTTC	CASGTSGGRGETQYF
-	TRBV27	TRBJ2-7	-	TGTGCCAGCAGTTTGGCAGGGCCTCCCTACGAGCAGTACTTC	CASSLAGPPYEQYF
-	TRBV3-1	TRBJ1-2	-	TGTGCCAGCAGCCAAGTTCTTCGAGGCTACACCTTC	CASSQVLRGYTF
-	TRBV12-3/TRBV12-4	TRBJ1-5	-	TGTGCCAGCAGCTCCGGGACCGGGTATAGCAATCAGCCCCAGCATTTT	CASSSGTGYSNQPQHF
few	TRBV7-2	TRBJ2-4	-	TGTGCCAGCAGCCCTATCCAGGGGCGGGGGCGGGGAAACATTCAGTACTTC	CASSPIQGRGRGNIQYF
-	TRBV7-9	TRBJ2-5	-	TGTGCCAGCAGCTTTACGAATCTGGGAGAGACCCAGTACTTC	CASSFTNLGETQYF
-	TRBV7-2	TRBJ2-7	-	TGTGCCAGCAGCTTAGGGTCTGGGGGGCGCACCTACGAGCGGTACTTC	CASSLGSGGRTYERYF
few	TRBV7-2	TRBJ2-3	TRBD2	TGTGCCAGCAGCAACGGACTAGCGGGGGGTTTTCAGTATTTT	CASSNGLAGGFQYF
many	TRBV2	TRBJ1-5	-	TGTGCCAGCAGGACGGGGAAGGGCAATCAGCCCCAGCATTTT	CASRTGKGNQPQHF
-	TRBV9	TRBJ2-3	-	TGTGCCAGCAGCGTAGAAGCTCGCACAGATACGCAGTATTTT	CASSVEARTDTQYF
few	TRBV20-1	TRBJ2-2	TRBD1	TGCAGTGCTACCCCTGGGACAGGGGGCACCACCGGGGAGCTGTTTTTT	CSATPGTGGTTGELFF